This TCR beta chain was sequenced during a study of control samples from healthy donors and cancer patients. Germline-derived CDR1 and CDR2 are LNHDA and SQIVND (reference sequence). The CDR3 sequence is 15 residues long. The V and J ends lost 6 bases and 6 bases, in that order; junction bases with no gene match: 9. TCRdb's table, derived via immunoSEQ multiplex PCR, lists solely in-frame clones and lacks some. The table lists almost 90,000 clones, more than 75% of them singletons. The chain uses TRBV19 and TRBJ2-2; 8 positions agree with TRBD1. The clonotype was recovered from a middle-aged woman in good health. The sample comprised blood. CDR3 residues: CASRATGGRAGELFF. In DNA form, the CDR3 reads TGTGCCAGTAGAGCCACAGGGGGACGGGCCGGGGAGCTGTTTTTT. The variable domain in full, completed from reference TRBV19 and TRBJ2-2, reads DGGITQSPKYLFRKEGQNVTLSCEQNLNHDAMYWYRQDPGQGLRLIYYSQIVNDFQKGDIAEGYSVSREKKESFPLTVTSAQKNPTAFYLCASRATGGRAGELFFGEGSRLTVL.